This is a list of T cell receptor beta chains from one sample in a study of T cells expressing NK-cell markers. TCRdb reanalyzed the 5' RACE reads and collapses them to one entry per CDR3 protein, without DNA. This sample contains 150,000 to 200,000 distinct CDR3 sequences. Sequencing was done on a sample of blood T cells: a sorted CD56 or NKG2C T cell subset, CD4+ or CD8+ T cells, or bulk PBMC T cells (not recorded which). All receptors derive from a man aged 18-75 years in good health. Both conserved end residues are part of each CDR3.

V,J,CDR3
TRBV11-2,TRBJ2-5,CASSYWGAGAAVETQYF
TRBV6-6,TRBJ1-1,CASSHGVGAEAFF
TRBV20-1,TRBJ2-1,CSARGGRTNEQFF
TRBV11-1,TRBJ1-1,CASSYQNRGGEAFF
TRBV7-6,TRBJ2-1,CASSLGGWGSSYNEQFF
TRBV11-3,TRBJ2-7,CASSPGGNYEQYF
TRBV29-1,TRBJ2-7,CSVRTGGKQYF
TRBV5-1,TRBJ2-2,CASSLDTFTGELFF
TRBV7-9,TRBJ1-5,CASSLGQVGVPQHF
TRBV20-1,TRBJ2-7,CSGSGPLYEQYF
TRBV27,TRBJ1-2,CASRGGTAGDYGYTF
TRBV5-1,TRBJ2-3,CASTRGLGRSDTQYF
TRBV27,TRBJ2-7,CASSWGQGREQYF
TRBV5-8,TRBJ2-7,CASSWTSLYEQYF
TRBV9,TRBJ2-3,CASSVAVGGTTDTQYF
TRBV20-1,TRBJ2-1,CSATTSGATGEQFF
TRBV6-4,TRBJ2-1,CASSDRETMKQFF
TRBV11-2,TRBJ1-2,CASSVPSEMDSTYGYTF
TRBV20-1,TRBJ1-5,CSARAPDDGRNQPQHF
TRBV13,TRBJ2-1,CASSEGAGTTYNEQFF
TRBV18,TRBJ1-1,CASSPIRAANTEAFF
TRBV7-8,TRBJ2-1,CASSSNPGLAAWGEQFF
TRBV5-6,TRBJ2-1,CASSSLRTSGGASYNEQFF
TRBV3-1,TRBJ2-3,CASSPPWVSGDTQYF
TRBV28,TRBJ1-2,CASSLSMGWGDYGYTF
TRBV7-2,TRBJ2-7,CASSGQGAGEQYF
TRBV25-1,TRBJ2-7,CASSELAGAYEQYF
TRBV4-1,TRBJ1-2,CASSQDVAIQNYGYTF
TRBV15,TRBJ2-4,CATSRDLRSGKNIQYF
TRBV28,TRBJ2-1,CASSLNIGDSYNEQFF
TRBV9,TRBJ2-5,CASSPRGGGVAETQYF
TRBV4-1,TRBJ2-1,CASSLQGYQVSSYNEQFF
TRBV6-1,TRBJ1-1,CASSEDLNTEAFF
TRBV27,TRBJ1-5,CASSLYNSNQPQHF
TRBV7-9,TRBJ1-1,CASSPAGTNTEAFF
TRBV29-1,TRBJ2-3,CSVPASGVSTDTQYF
TRBV5-4,TRBJ2-3,CASSLGQVVSTDTQYF
TRBV20-1,TRBJ1-2,CSASRQGVLGYTF
TRBV10-3,TRBJ1-3,CAISESQFGVGNTIYF
TRBV7-2,TRBJ2-7,CASSLNRRAGGLYEQYF